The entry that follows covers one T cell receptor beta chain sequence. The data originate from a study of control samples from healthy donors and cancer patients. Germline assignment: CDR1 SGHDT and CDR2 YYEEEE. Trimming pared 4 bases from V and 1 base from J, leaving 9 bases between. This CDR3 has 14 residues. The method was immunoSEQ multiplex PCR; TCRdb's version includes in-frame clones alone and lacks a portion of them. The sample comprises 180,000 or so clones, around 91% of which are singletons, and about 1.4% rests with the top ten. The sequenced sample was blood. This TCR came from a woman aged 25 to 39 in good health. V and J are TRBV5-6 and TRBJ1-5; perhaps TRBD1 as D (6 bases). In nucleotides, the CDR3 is TGTGCCAGCAGCGGGGGCGAAAGCAATCAGCCCCAGCATTTT. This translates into CASSGGESNQPQHF.